This entry is about one TCR beta chain. Antigen unknown. Per the germline V gene, CDR1 is MNHNY and CDR2 is SVGAGI (reference sequence). CDR3 length equals 14 residues. Trimming took off 6 bases at V and 1 base at J, with 12 bases between the two ends. PCR was performed using 60 Vbeta and 13 Jbeta primers. The repertoire was sequenced with immunoSEQ multiplex PCR; TCRdb's copy has only in-frame clones and lacks some. The table lists 150,000 to 200,000 clones, about 69% of them singletons. The source of the sample is a study of cytomegalovirus exposure and HLA in healthy donors. The study's findings and limits: It was reportedly the case that the classifier diagnosed cytomegalovirus status with high specificity and sensitivity. Most likely, a cluster of highly shared sequence variants arose as a sequencing artifact.

This donor's CMV serostatus went unrecorded. The clonotype originates from a human donor in good health. This chain joins TRBV6-6 and TRBJ1-1, with D maybe TRBD1 (5 bases). The sequencing input was PBMCs. The CDR3 loop reads CASRPYTGNTEAFF. As DNA, the CDR3 is TGTGCCAGCAGACCCTACACAGGGAACACTGAAGCTTTCTTT.